A selection of T cell receptor beta chains follows, all from one sample in a study of OX40 agonist ivuxolimab in advanced cancers. The data were produced by immunoSEQ multiplex PCR, yet TCRdb's version contains in-frame clones alone and is incomplete. The sample lists tens of thousands of clones; 81% were seen once. The sequences come from CD4+ or CD8+ T cells sorted from blood, collected in a trial of the OX40 agonist ivuxolimab. All receptors come from an adult with an advanced solid tumor such as melanoma, head and neck, liver or kidney cancer. Both conserved end residues are part of each CDR3. D genes are given only for firm matches. Only some rows state a clone size, as once, few, many or a class for expanded clones.

. TRBJ1-1 . TRBV5-4 TGTGCCAGCACTGGTGGGTTCTCCGAAGGGAACACTGAAGCTTTCTTT CASTGGFSEGNTEAFF
. TRBJ1-1 . TRBV6-1 TGTGCCAGCAGTTACGGGCAGGAAGCTTTCTTT CASSYGQEAFF
. TRBJ2-7 few TRBV7-9 TGTGCCAGCAGCATAATGGGGAGCGAGCAGTACTTC CASSIMGSEQYF
. TRBJ2-7 . TRBV4-1 TGCGCCAGCAGCCAAGTCGTCAGTAGCTACGAGCAGTACTTC CASSQVVSSYEQYF
. TRBJ1-1 . TRBV27 TGTGCCAGCAGTTTGGGGGGCTCCGTCTACCCTGAAGCTTTCTTT CASSLGGSVYPEAFF
. TRBJ1-2 . TRBV2 TGTGCCAGCGAAGCTGGGGCGCCTGGCTACACCTTC CASEAGAPGYTF
TRBD1 TRBJ1-2 . TRBV6-5 TGTGCCAGCAGTTCGCCAACGATACAGGGGTCCTATGGCTACACCTTC CASSSPTIQGSYGYTF
TRBD1 TRBJ1-2 . TRBV11-2 TGTGCCAGCAGCTCCCCAAAAACAGACAGGGGTGGCTACACCTTC CASSSPKTDRGGYTF
TRBD1 TRBJ2-7 . TRBV4-2 TGTGCCAGCAGCGCCGGACAGGGGATCGAGCAGTACTTC CASSAGQGIEQYF
TRBD2 TRBJ2-5 . TRBV27 TGTGCCAGCATGACTAGCGGGAGGTCCCAAGAGACCCAGTACTTC CASMTSGRSQETQYF
. TRBJ2-2 . TRBV2 TGTGCCAGCAGTGAAAGGCTAACCGGGGAGCTGTTTTTT CASSERLTGELFF
. TRBJ1-2 . TRBV13 TGTGCCAGCAGCCTTGGGTCTCGCTTAAGCTACACCTTC CASSLGSRLSYTF
TRBD1 TRBJ1-2 . TRBV6-5 TGTGCCAGCAGTACCGGGACAGGACCAGGGGGTGGCTACACCTTC CASSTGTGPGGGYTF
. TRBJ1-5 . TRBV27 TGTGCCAGCAGTCCCAGTAGGACGGTGAATCAGCCCCAGCATTTT CASSPSRTVNQPQHF
. TRBJ1-2 few TRBV20-1 TGCAGTGCCCAGGGTAACTATGGCTACACCTTC CSAQGNYGYTF
TRBD2 TRBJ2-6 . TRBV13 TGTGCCAGCAGCTCGGGGGGGACTGGGGCCAACGTCCTGACTTTC CASSSGGTGANVLTF
. TRBJ1-2 . TRBV10-3 TGTGCCAAATACGAGGCTAGTAAAAGGTATGGCTACACCTTC CAKYEASKRYGYTF
TRBD1 TRBJ1-2 . TRBV29-1 TGCAGCGCCACGACAGGGCGACCTACCTCTAACTATGGCTACACCTTC CSATTGRPTSNYGYTF
TRBD1 TRBJ1-2 . TRBV19 TGTGCCAGTAGTATATTGCATGGACAGGGTACAATCGACTACACCTTC CASSILHGQGTIDYTF
. TRBJ1-1 . TRBV7-9 TGTGCCAGCAGCTCTTTAGGTGAAGCTTTCTTT CASSSLGEAFF
. TRBJ2-5 . TRBV18 TGTGCCAGCTCACCTGGTAGCGGCGGTGGAGAGACCCAGTACTTC CASSPGSGGGETQYF
. TRBJ2-1 . TRBV16 TGTGCCAGCAGCCAATCGAGCGGACACAATGAGCAGTTCTTC CASSQSSGHNEQFF
. TRBJ2-5 . TRBV10-3 TGTGCCATCAGTGAGTCGAACGGGAAGACCCAGTACTTC CAISESNGKTQYF
. TRBJ1-1 . TRBV5-4 TGTGCCAGCAGCTTGGGTCCCCAGGCAGGGAACACTGAAGCTTTCTTT CASSLGPQAGNTEAFF
. TRBJ1-2 . TRBV6-4 TGTGCCAGCAGTTCTGGGCGGGGCTACACCTTC CASSSGRGYTF
TRBD2 TRBJ2-7 . TRBV5-1 TGCGCCAGCAGCTTTAGCGGGGGCCTACTCGAGCAGTACTTC CASSFSGGLLEQYF
. TRBJ1-2 . TRBV6-1 TGTGCCAGCAGGGGCCAAAACGGCTACACCTTC CASRGQNGYTF
TRBD1 TRBJ2-7 . TRBV10-2 TGCGCCAGCAGTGGACAGGGTGGGTACGAGCAGTACTTC CASSGQGGYEQYF
TRBD1 TRBJ2-2 . TRBV27 TGTGCCGGCCCCCAGACAGGGGGCTCAGGCGGGGAGCTGTTTTTT CAGPQTGGSGGELFF
. TRBJ2-7 . TRBV13 TGTGCCAGCAGCTCCAGGAGCTCACCCCACGAGCAGTACTTC CASSSRSSPHEQYF
TRBD1 TRBJ2-7 once TRBV6-5 TGTGCCAGCAGCAAAGACAGGGGAGGTGGGTACGAGCAGTACTTC CASSKDRGGGYEQYF
. TRBJ2-3 . TRBV12-2 TGTGCAAGTCGCTTAGGCCGGAAGTGGCGGGAGGGCCATAGAGATACGCAGTATTTT CASRLGRKWREGHRDTQYF
. TRBJ1-6 . TRBV4-3 TGCGCCAGCAGCCAAGACAGGGATAGTTCACCCCTCCACTTT CASSQDRDSSPLHF
. TRBJ2-7 few TRBV7-8 TGTGCCAGCAGCAAACAGACAGCAGGGACGGGCGAGCAGTACTTC CASSKQTAGTGEQYF
TRBD2 TRBJ2-1 . TRBV25-1 TGTGCCAGCAGTGGGGAACTAGCGGGAGGTAGTAATGAGCAGTTCTTC CASSGELAGGSNEQFF
. TRBJ2-3 . TRBV29-1 TGCAGCGTTTTGTTTCTAGAAGATACGCAGTATTTT CSVLFLEDTQYF
. TRBJ2-1 . TRBV6-4 TGTGCCAGCAGTGAGGCAGAAGCCTCCTACAATGAGCAGTTCTTC CASSEAEASYNEQFF
. TRBJ2-3 . TRBV7-2 TGTGCCAGCAGCCGTCACTCGACCACAGATACGCAGTATTTT CASSRHSTTDTQYF
TRBD1 TRBJ2-1 . TRBV7-9 TGTGCCAGCAGCTCCCCAGGGGGCAATGAGCAGTTCTTC CASSSPGGNEQFF
. TRBJ1-4 few TRBV2 TGTGCCAGCAATTCGAGGGGGATGTCGACTAATGAAAAACTGTTTTTT CASNSRGMSTNEKLFF
TRBD1 TRBJ2-7 once TRBV7-2 TGTGCCAGCAGCTTCCGGGACAGCCGACACTCCTACGAGCAGTACTTC CASSFRDSRHSYEQYF
. TRBJ2-5 . TRBV7-9 TGTGCCAGCAGCTCCCGGCAAGAGACCCAGTACTTC CASSSRQETQYF
. TRBJ2-3 . TRBV11-2 TGTGCCAGCAGCTTAATTATTCCCCCAGGGACGCAGTATTTT CASSLIIPPGTQYF
. TRBJ2-1 . TRBV5-1 TGCGCCAGCAGCTTCCCGGGTAGCTATGAGCAGTTCTTC CASSFPGSYEQFF
. TRBJ2-1 . TRBV4-1 TGCGCCAGCAGCCAAGTTGGTGGTAGCAACAATGAGCAGTTCTTC CASSQVGGSNNEQFF
. TRBJ2-3 . TRBV27 TGTGCCAGCAGTCTCTGGGGAGGGGGGGTTTCTAGTCCGCAGTATTTT CASSLWGGGVSSPQYF
. TRBJ2-3 . TRBV6-1 TGTGCCAGCAGTGAAGGCAGGTTCAGCACAGATACGCAGTATTTT CASSEGRFSTDTQYF
TRBD1 TRBJ1-6 . TRBV4-2 TGTGCCAGCAGCCAGACAGGGAGTACATATAATTCACCCCTCCACTTT CASSQTGSTYNSPLHF
. TRBJ2-5 . TRBV5-1 . CASILGPGGQETQYF
TRBD1 TRBJ2-7 . TRBV5-1 TGCGCCAGCAGCCAACAGGGGGCTCACTACGAGCAGTACTTC CASSQQGAHYEQYF
. TRBJ2-5 . TRBV6-1 TGTGCCAGCGCCGTTCGTCCTCCAGAGACCCAGTACTTC CASAVRPPETQYF
. TRBJ2-5 . TRBV2 TGTGCCAGCAGCAGACAAGGACAGAGCCAAGAGACCCAGTACTTC CASSRQGQSQETQYF
TRBD1 TRBJ2-1 . TRBV27 TGTGCCAGCAGTTTATCCCTAGCTGGGACAGGGGATGAGCAGTTCTTC CASSLSLAGTGDEQFF
. TRBJ2-3 . TRBV11-1 TGTGCCAGCAGCTACGAGCTGAGCCGTCCCAACACAGATACGCAGTATTTT CASSYELSRPNTDTQYF
. TRBJ2-3 . TRBV27 TGTGCCAGCAGTGCCGACAGACGCACGGATACGCAGTATTTT CASSADRRTDTQYF
. TRBJ2-7 . TRBV27 TGTGCCAGCAGTTTATCCGGCGGGATGAATTACGAGCAGTACTTC CASSLSGGMNYEQYF
TRBD2 TRBJ2-7 . TRBV7-8 TGTGCCAGCAGCTCCCGACTAGCGGAGCAGTACTTC CASSSRLAEQYF
. TRBJ1-5 . TRBV19 TGTGCCAGTAGTATTCAGAGGGGGAATACCTACAATCAGCCCCAGCATTTT CASSIQRGNTYNQPQHF
. TRBJ2-7 . TRBV30 TGTGCCTGGAGCACCAAAGGTGACAGCTTCTTTACCTACGAGCAGTACTTC CAWSTKGDSFFTYEQYF